These 26 T cell receptor beta chains share one sample of origin, sequenced in a study of blood T cell repertoires in COVID-19. Method: immunoSEQ multiplex PCR; TCRdb's copy keeps in-frame clones and lacks some. Of 280,000 or so clones listed, 89% are singletons. Sample: peripheral blood. Receptors originate from a woman aged 55-69 years with acute or convalescent COVID-19.

This clone came up a few times. The chain couples TRBV7-3 to TRBJ2-3, with no clear D. Trimming took off 5 bases at V and 0 bases at J, with 9 bases between the two ends. Germline CDR1 is SGHTA and CDR2 is FQGTGA. CDR3 size: 14 residues. CDR3 sequence (DNA): TGTGCCAGCAGCCAGTGGGCTAGCACAGATACGCAGTATTTT. Protein sequence: CASSQWASTDTQYF.

The rearrangement links TRBV5-6 to TRBJ1-5, with D perhaps matching TRBD1 (6 bases). CDR3 length: 12 amino acids. Trimming pared 4 bases from V and 6 bases from J, leaving 8 bases between. CDR1 and CDR2 from the germline V gene are SGHDT and YYEEEE. CDR3: CASSPRGQPQHF. The CDR3 DNA follows: TGTGCCAGCAGCCCCAGGGGTCAGCCCCAGCATTTT.

The CDR3 DNA follows: TGTGCCAGCAGCTTGGGGGGAGGGAGTCAGCCCCAGCATTTT. Its translation: CASSLGGGSQPQHF. J is TRBJ1-5 and V is TRBV5-6; unclear D gene. Trimming left V 0 bases short and J 6 bases short, with 10 bases between. The CDR3 totals 14 residues. The germline gives CDR1 SGHDT, CDR2 YYEEEE.

This sequence joins TRBV11-2 and TRBJ2-3, with TRBD1 identical over 9 bases. Trimming removed 5 bases from V and 4 bases from J; junction bases left unmatched: 10. The germline gives CDR1 SGHAT, CDR2 FQNNGV. The CDR3 has 16 residues. The CDR3: CASSLGTGRNPDTQYF. For the CDR3, the DNA is TGTGCCAGCAGCCTCGGGACAGGGCGTAATCCAGATACGCAGTATTTT.

A word on this clone: A read error may account for a junction end that differs from germline. This rearrangement joins TRBV7-7 to TRBJ2-2; D not resolved. This CDR3 comprises 14 residues. Per the germline V gene, CDR1 is SSHAT and CDR2 is FNYEAQ (reference sequence). The CDR3 DNA sequence: TGTGCTAGCAGCTACGCGACGAACACCGGGGAGCTGTTTTTT. Its protein product is CASSYATNTGELFF.

The chain recombines TRBV6-1 with TRBJ1-2; D is perhaps TRBD1 (6 bases). The germline V gene has CDR1 MNHNS and CDR2 SASEGT. V lost 2 bases, J lost 4 bases, and 11 bases lay in between. The CDR3 spans 14 residues. The CDR3 region is CASSEWGGRYGYTF. The CDR3 DNA follows: TGTGCCAGCAGTGAATGGGGGGGCCGCTATGGCTACACCTTC.

This chain joins TRBV2 and TRBJ2-6, with a tentative D call TRBD2 (5 bases). In germline, CDR1 is SNHLY, CDR2 FYNNEI. The CDR3 runs to 16 residues. V gave up 10 bases and J gave up 4 bases, with 20 bases separating them. This CDR3 reads CAIQPLEAPGANVLTF. CDR3 bases: TGTGCCATCCAACCTCTGGAGGCTCCCGGGGCCAACGTCCTGACTTTC.

This clone has only a few counts. This rearrangement joins TRBV4-1 to TRBJ1-1; D possibly corresponds to TRBD1 (5 bases). V was cut by 0 bases and J by 1 base, with 12 bases left in between. This CDR3 comprises 16 residues. The germline V gene has CDR1 MGHRA and CDR2 YSYEKL. Written as DNA, the CDR3 is TGCGCCAGCAGCCAAGAACTCCGGGGGTCGAACACTGAAGCTTTCTTT. This encodes CASSQELRGSNTEAFF.

The gene calls are TRBV4-2 and TRBJ1-2; maybe TRBD1 (6 bases). Germline V lookup: CDR1 LGHNA, CDR2 YNFKEQ. V gave up 5 bases and J gave up 1 base, with 14 bases separating them. The CDR3 is 15 residues long. CDR3 bases: TGTGCCAGCAGCGCTTCGACAGGACTTAACTATGGCTACACCTTC. Its translation: CASSASTGLNYGYTF.

This chain joins TRBV27 and TRBJ1-4, with D maybe TRBD1 (6 bases). The V gene lost 7 bases and the J gene lost 3 bases, with 15 bases spanning the gap. The CDR3 covers 15 residues. Germline CDR1 is MNHEY and CDR2 is SMNVEV (reference sequence). The CDR3 DNA follows: TGTGCCAGCAAAAGGGGGGGCCACTCTAATGAAAAACTGTTTTTT. As protein: CASKRGGHSNEKLFF.

The chain has TRBV7-2 and TRBJ1-1; the D gene is possibly TRBD1 (6 bases). V was trimmed by 6 bases and J by 7 bases, leaving 18 bases between them. This CDR3 region has 14 residues. The V gene's germline CDR1 is SGHTA and CDR2 FQGNSA. CDR3 in amino acids: CASREGGSRVEAFF. The CDR3 nucleotides are TGTGCCAGCAGGGAGGGGGGGAGCCGGGTTGAAGCTTTCTTT.

J is TRBJ2-7 and V is TRBV4-1, with 7 bases that match TRBD2. Germline CDR1 reads MGHRA; CDR2 reads YSYEKL. The CDR3 consists of 15 residues. The junction had 12 bases not matched to a gene; V was cut back by 4 bases and J by 6 bases. Written as DNA, the CDR3 is TGCGCCAGCAGCCCGCAGCGGGGTCCCCTCTCCGAGCAGTACTTC. Its translation is CASSPQRGPLSEQYF.

The chain carries TRBV9 and TRBJ2-2, with D tentatively TRBD2 (5 bases). The CDR3 consists of 14 residues. Germline V gives CDR1 SGDLS, CDR2 YYNGEE. V was clipped by 4 bases and J by 5 bases, with 12 bases between them. In nucleotides, the CDR3 is TGTGCCAGCAGCCTACGGGGAGCTACCGGGGAGCTGTTTTTT. Its translation is CASSLRGATGELFF.

J is TRBJ1-5 and V is TRBV28; a weak D match, TRBD1 (5 bases). Germline assignment: CDR1 MDHEN and CDR2 SYDVKM. Trimming removed 2 bases from V and 1 base from J, with 9 bases in between. The CDR3 totals 15 residues. The CDR3 protein is CASSLRTPSNQPQHF. DNA of the CDR3: TGTGCCAGCAGTTTACGGACACCGAGCAATCAGCCCCAGCATTTT. Complete variable domain (other parts from reference TRBV28 and TRBJ1-5): DVKVTQSSRYLVKRTGEKVFLECVQDMDHENMFWYRQDPGLGLRLIYFSYDVKMKEKGDIPEGYSVSREKKERFSLILESASTNQTSMYLCASSLRTPSNQPQHFGDGTRLSIL.

This chain uses TRBV7-9 with TRBJ2-7, with TRBD2 matching 8 bases. Germline V gene sequence: CDR1 SEHNR, CDR2 FQNEAQ (reference sequence). J gave up 2 bases and V 1 base, and 7 bases lay outside the gene matches. The CDR3 spans 16 residues. The CDR3 loop is CASSLGPLAAAYEQYF. The CDR3 DNA reads as TGTGCCAGCAGCTTAGGACCACTAGCGGCTGCCTACGAGCAGTACTTC.

The chain carries TRBV21-1 and TRBJ1-1; the tabulated D call, TRBD1, remains unverified against the DNA. TRBV21-1 is recorded as a pseudogene. The CDR3 length is 18 residues. The CDR3 sequence: CASSRPDSAGEGYTEAFF. The CDR3 coding sequence is TGTGCCAGCAGCAGACCGGATTCCGCAGGGGAAGGCTACACTGAAGCTTTCTTT.

This clone was found a few times. The chain has TRBV7-2 and TRBJ1-5; tentatively, D is TRBD1 (5 bases). There are 15 residues in the CDR3. The germline V and J ends were trimmed by 5 bases and 4 bases, with 15 bases remaining between them. The germline V gene encodes CDR1 SGHTA and CDR2 FQGNSA. The DNA of the CDR3 is TGTGCCAGCAGCCCCGGAGGGACGTCGAATCAGCCCCAGCATTTT. Amino acid sequence: CASSPGGTSNQPQHF. The variable domain in full, with the rest retrieved from reference TRBV7-2 and TRBJ1-5, is GAGVSQSPSNKVTEKGKDVELRCDPISGHTALYWYRQSLGQGLEFLIYFQGNSAPDKSGLPSDRFSAERTGGSVSTLTIQRTQQEDSAVYLCASSPGGTSNQPQHFGDGTRLSIL.

The rearrangement uses TRBV3-1 (or the pseudogene TRBV3-2) and TRBJ1-1; D is uncertain. The CDR3 extends over 17 amino acids. The germline CDR1 and CDR2 sequences are LGHDT and YNNKEL (reference sequence). Trimming left V 3 bases short and J 6 bases short, with 23 bases between. In DNA form, the CDR3 reads TGTGCCAGCAGCCAGAACACTTCACCAGAGGCGTCCGCTGAAGCTTTCTTT. This gives the protein CASSQNTSPEASAEAFF.

This chain joins TRBV5-3 and TRBJ1-2; perhaps TRBD1 as D (6 bases). TRBV5-3 is sorted into the ORF group, with uncertain function. V was pared by 5 bases and J by 6 bases, with 20 bases between. The CDR3 has 15 amino acids. CDR3 amino acids: CARRLIQGSVNGYTF. In DNA, the CDR3 is TGTGCCAGAAGGCTTATACAGGGAAGTGTAAATGGCTACACCTTC.

The rearrangement joins TRBV4-2 to TRBJ2-7; 7 bases align to TRBD2. With 4 bases clipped from V and 4 bases from J, the junction kept 13 bases outside the gene matches. CDR1 is LGHNA, CDR2 YNFKEQ, per germline. The CDR3 covers 16 residues. The CDR3 loop is CASSPRMQRGRYEQYF. DNA for the CDR3: TGTGCCAGCAGCCCAAGAATGCAGCGGGGAAGGTACGAGCAGTACTTC.

The J gene is TRBJ2-6, the V gene TRBV6-2 or TRBV6-3; D possibly corresponds to TRBD1 (5 bases). The CDR3 length is 20 residues. In germline, CDR1 is MNHEY, CDR2 SVGEGT. V shed 2 bases and J shed 0 bases, with 20 bases lying between them. CDR3 DNA: TGTGCCAGCAGTTACATCTTTGGACAACCCGGTCCCTCTGGGGCCAACGTCCTGACTTTC. As protein: CASSYIFGQPGPSGANVLTF.

The chain has TRBV3-1 (or the pseudogene TRBV3-2) and TRBJ2-1, with a tentative D call TRBD2 (6 bases). The CDR3 length is 14 residues. CDR1 LGHDT and CDR2 YNNKEL come from the germline V gene (reference sequence). V was clipped by 5 bases and J by 3 bases, with 11 bases between them. CDR3 coding DNA: TGTGCCAGCAGCGGCGGCGGGGTCTACAATGAGCAGTTCTTC. Its translation: CASSGGGVYNEQFF.

The rearrangement links TRBV24-1 to TRBJ1-5, with D perhaps matching TRBD1 (6 bases). Trimming pared 4 bases from V and 6 bases from J, leaving 12 bases between. There are 14 residues in the CDR3. The germline V gene has CDR1 KGHDR and CDR2 SFDVKD. DNA of the CDR3: TGTGCCACCAGTGACCGGGACATCGCTCAGCCCCAGCATTTT. It is translated as CATSDRDIAQPQHF.

There are a few counts of this clone. This rearrangement joins TRBV5-1 to TRBJ2-7; D is unclear. Per the germline V gene, CDR1 is SGHRS and CDR2 is YFSETQ. The CDR3 has 13 amino acids. Deletions cut 4 bases from V and 2 bases from J, with 10 bases between. The CDR3, as DNA: TGCGCCAGCAGCCCCGGAGCAACCTACGAGCAGTACTTC. Amino acids: CASSPGATYEQYF.

This rearrangement joins TRBV27 to TRBJ1-2, with TRBD1 identical over 7 bases. With 2 bases clipped from V and 6 bases from J, the junction kept 9 bases outside the gene matches. The V gene's germline CDR1 is MNHEY and CDR2 SMNVEV (reference sequence). This CDR3 comprises 15 residues. The CDR3 sequence is CASSLRPGGRDGYTF. The CDR3 bases are TGTGCCAGCAGTTTAAGGCCAGGGGGAAGGGATGGCTACACCTTC.

This chain links TRBV5-5 with TRBJ1-3; TRBD1 is a possible D gene (6 bases). This CDR3 contains 16 residues. Germline V lookup: CDR1 SGHKS, CDR2 YYEKEE (reference sequence). V was pared by 1 base and J by 3 bases, with 14 bases between. CDR3 sequence (DNA): TGTGCCAGCAGCTTGTATACAGGGACTAGTGGAAACACCATATATTTT. Its protein product is CASSLYTGTSGNTIYF. The variable domain in full, completed from reference TRBV5-5 and TRBJ1-3, reads DAGVTQSPTHLIKTRGQQVTLRCSPISGHKSVSWYQQVLGQGPQFIFQYYEKEERGRGNFPDRFSARQFPNYSSELNVNALLLGDSALYLCASSLYTGTSGNTIYFGEGSWLTVV.